This T cell receptor (beta chain) was captured in a study of persistence of HIV-infected CD4 T cells. About this clone: Its specificity is not known.

The CDR3 has 12 amino acids. Trimming removed 3 bases at V and 7 bases at J, with 4 bases between. The libraries were made with immunoSEQ version 4 in survey mode. Sequencing used immunoSEQ multiplex PCR; TCRdb keeps in-frame clones, though not all of them. The table records more than 30,000 clones, roughly 80% of them present only once. Overlapping HIV-1 Gag 15-mer peptides at 0.8 to 1 ug per peptide per mL were used. CD40L/CD69 double-negative CD45RO-high memory CD4+ T cells were collected. The sequence derives from an adult with HIV. The donor label of this sample is uncertain. V is TRBV12-3 or TRBV12-4 and J is TRBJ1-6; D is unresolved. The source was cultured CD4+ T cells from PBMCs, collected from a patient who received antiretroviral therapy. The CDR3 sequence: CASSFPNSPLHF. The CDR3 DNA reads as TGTGCCAGCAGTTTCCCGAATTCACCCCTCCACTTT.